This T cell receptor (beta chain) was captured by sequencing in a study of T cells in Graves' hyperthyroidism and ophthalmopathy (dated by TCRdb to about 2019). Notes on the research overall: Peripheral blood samples were taken at the time of initial diagnosis, prior to any treatment. To identify distinguishing TCR V-J signatures, a discovery cohort of 90 to 100 patients was used, comprising 43 with Graves' ophthalmopathy and some 60 with stable Graves' hyperthyroidism. Prospective prediction of ophthalmopathy was tested in an independent validation cohort of approximately 18 hyperthyroidism patients and approximately 17 patients who later progressed to ophthalmopathy. The roughly 90 discovery patients were divided at random into training and test sets in a 7:3 ratio. Thyroid tissue and blood T-cell repertoires from more than five Graves' hyperthyroidism patients were also compared in the study. Once sampling was done, hyperthyroidism patients were given methimazole at a starting dose of 30 mg daily, whereas ophthalmopathy patients were given high-dose intravenous methylprednisolone. According to the paper, TCR Vbeta CDR3 sequencing was carried out on 135 peripheral blood samples, which came from under 50 ophthalmopathy, around 74 hyperthyroidism and some 17 progressor patients.

CDR1 DFQATT and CDR2 SNEGSKA are derived from the germline V gene (reference sequence). The cysteine opens and the phenylalanine closes a CDR3 of 12 amino acids. The CDR3 DNA has 36 bases and is translated from base 1. There are many counts of this clonotype. Its antigen target is currently unknown. There are no base qualities to consult, and no much larger clone falls within one base. Amplification of TCR beta CDR3 regions was carried out from RNA transcripts. For the first round of RT-PCR on the TCR CDR3, the HTBI primer set was used together with the Qiagen OneStep RT-PCR kit. The libraries were constructed in a second round of multiplex PCR and then size-selected and purified. The libraries were sequenced on an Illumina HiSeq2000 using paired-end 100 bp reads. On the authors' methods: SOAPnuke was used to process the raw data, throwing out any read that contained adapters or uncalled bases, had a mean Phred below 15, or lacked an exact constant-primer or identifier match. COPE v1.2.5 was used to merge high-quality paired reads, and clonotypes were defined as unique nucleotide sequences. MiTCR v1.1 was used to align the clonotypes against IMGT TRBV, TRBD and TRBJ reference segments. The analysis was restricted to V-J combinations with a frequency above 0.0001, which together covered 99.2% of the repertoires. The TCS score was defined as the ratio of F50 (clonal expansion) to E x V (chaos), calculated using BLOSUM62-based TCRdist between CDR3 peptides within each V-J. Welch's t-statistics and random forest reduced 500 to 650 V-J features to some 14, which were used in a naive Bayes classifier (R e1071). Using fastp trimming at Q25 and MiXCR clonotype assembly, TCRdb reanalyzed the public sequencing data and kept in-frame beta chains. Rows are unified per CDR3 protein, each entry keeping the most common DNA and genes. Clone size and V and J calls follow TCRdb, not the original study. The sample table holds hundreds of thousands of distinct CDR3 sequences, of which about a sixth were seen once. The ten largest clones take up 3% to 4% of the sample.

The research as a whole found: Sample size was not statistically predetermined, and investigators were not blinded to group allocation. A 13 V-J signature model separated ophthalmopathy from stable hyperthyroidism, with approximately 87% sensitivity and just under 84% specificity in cross-validation and 80%/75% in testing. In validation, the model predicted progression to ophthalmopathy a median of around six months before onset, with approximately 68% sensitivity and more than 72% specificity. Most expanded thyroid clonotypes (frequency above 0.001) were also detected in blood, a finding suggesting that blood repertoires may reflect thyroid immune responses.

Ophthalmopathy patients had moderately to severely active disease, Clinical Activity Score of at least 3, NOSPECS grade of at least 4, and duration under 3 months. Exclusion was applied to patients with uncontrolled infections, other autoimmune diseases, pregnancy or lactation. Diagnoses relied on clinical symptoms, serum thyroxine and TRAb, thyroid ultrasound and orbital computed tomography. PBMCs were separated from approximately 9.9 ml of fresh peripheral blood using Ficoll-Paque density gradient centrifugation. Total RNA was extracted using Trizol reagent, and RNA quality was assessed on an Agilent 2100 Bioanalyzer.

This sequence uses TRBV20-1 and TRBJ1-1, with TRBD1 perhaps the D gene, on 6 matching bases. Input material: blood. The clonotype originates from a middle-aged woman with Graves' ophthalmopathy. In nucleotide form, the sequence is TGCAGCTACTGGACAGAGGGGACTGAAGCTTTCTTT. Translated, this is CSYWTEGTEAFF.